Each of the 18 T cell receptor beta chains below was sequenced from the same sample in a study of pediatric ulcerative colitis. Using immunoSEQ multiplex PCR, the repertoire was profiled, and TCRdb retains in-frame clones only, with some absent. The top ten clones hold 5.2% of a sample with more than 50,000 clones, 77% of them seen once. Source material: blood. These receptors were obtained from a boy under 18 with moderate ulcerative colitis.

The chain has TRBV11-2 and TRBJ2-7; 9 nucleotides agree with TRBD1. V shed 5 bases, J shed 0 bases, and the junction held 2 bases outside the gene matches. Germline assignment: CDR1 SGHAT and CDR2 FQNNGV. This CDR3 has 14 amino acids. The CDR3 region is CASSPGQGSYEQYF. Written as DNA, the CDR3 is TGTGCCAGCAGCCCGGGACAGGGCTCCTACGAGCAGTACTTC.

The table lists this clone with a few counts. This rearrangement joins TRBV28 to TRBJ1-1; no reliable D call. The CDR3 consists of 11 residues. Trimming stripped 2 bases from V and 5 bases from J, with 3 bases between. Germline V gives CDR1 MDHEN, CDR2 SYDVKM. The chain's CDR3 is CASSLMTEAFF. The CDR3 DNA reads TGTGCCAGCAGTTTAATGACTGAAGCTTTCTTT.

A few counts support this clone. The chain combines TRBV2 with TRBJ1-5; D gene unclear. The CDR3 contains 11 residues. V was pared by 6 bases and J by 5 bases, with 5 bases between. In germline, CDR1 is SNHLY, CDR2 FYNNEI. CDR3 region: CASREHQPQHF. CDR3 coding DNA: TGTGCCAGCAGAGAACATCAGCCCCAGCATTTT.

This rearrangement joins TRBV4-1 to TRBJ1-4; maybe TRBD1 (5 bases). The germline CDR1 and CDR2 sequences are MGHRA and YSYEKL. The length of the CDR3 is 16 residues. Trimming shortened V by 1 base and J by 4 bases, and 13 bases separated the two germline ends. The CDR3 region has the DNA TGCGCCAGCAGCCAAGGGGGCCGAATCTATAATGAAAAACTGTTTTTT. It yields the protein CASSQGGRIYNEKLFF.

The CDR3 DNA is TGTGCCAGCAGCCCCTCCGCCCGAGGGGGGGAGCAGTTCTTC. It encodes CASSPSARGGEQFF. The genes are TRBV11-2 and TRBJ2-1, with D possibly called TRBD1 or TRBD2 (6 bases each). The CDR3 is made up of 14 amino acids. Trimming took off 5 bases at V and 10 bases at J, with 18 bases between the two ends. CDR1 SGHAT and CDR2 FQNNGV come from the germline V gene.

V is TRBV5-8 and J is TRBJ2-1; D might be TRBD2 (6 bases). This CDR3 is built from 13 residues. The V end was cut by 10 bases, the J end by 0 bases, with 11 bases between. The germline V gene has CDR1 SGHTS and CDR2 YDEGEE. For the CDR3, the DNA is TGTGCCGGGGGGAATCGCTCCTACAATGAGCAGTTCTTC. Protein: CAGGNRSYNEQFF.

The chain employs TRBV7-3 and TRBJ2-1; D gene ambiguous. In germline, CDR1 is SGHTA, CDR2 FQGTGA. Deletions cut 5 bases from V and 10 bases from J, with 12 bases between. This CDR3 spans 12 amino acids. The CDR3 reads CASSPSSDEQFF. CDR3 DNA: TGTGCCAGCAGCCCCAGTTCGGACGAGCAGTTCTTC.

The CDR3 reads CASSLTGSGRGEQFF. The CDR3 DNA is TGTGCCAGCAGCCTCACGGGTAGCGGGAGGGGTGAGCAGTTCTTC. This chain joins TRBV7-9 and TRBJ2-1, with 11 nucleotides matching TRBD2. Trimming took 5 bases from V and 9 from J; bases not matched to a gene: 9. The CDR3 is 15 amino acids. CDR1 is SEHNR and CDR2 is FQNEAQ in the germline V gene (reference sequence). Complete variable domain (other parts from reference TRBV7-9 and TRBJ2-1): DTGVSQNPRHKITKRGQNVTFRCDPISEHNRLYWYRQTLGQGPEFLTYFQNEAQLEKSRLLSDRFSAERPKGSFSTLEIQRTEQGDSAMYLCASSLTGSGRGEQFFGPGTRLTVL.

The rearrangement links TRBV6-4 to TRBJ2-3; D unclear. The CDR3 loop spans 13 amino acids. CDR1 is MRHNA and CDR2 is SNTAGT in the germline V gene. V was shortened by 2 bases and J by 0 bases, with 3 bases between the two germline ends. The chain's CDR3 is CASSDGSTDTQYF. The CDR3 coding sequence is TGTGCCAGCAGTGACGGGAGCACAGATACGCAGTATTTT.

For the CDR3, the DNA is TGTGCCAGCAGTACGGGACCGGGAACAGTCAACACTGAAGCTTTCTTT. Its translation is CASSTGPGTVNTEAFF. The chain couples TRBV6-6 to TRBJ1-1; tentatively, D is TRBD1 (5 bases). The germline CDR1 and CDR2 sequences are MNHNY and SVGAGI (reference sequence). V shed 5 bases and J shed 2 bases, with 18 bases lying between them. The CDR3 is 16 residues long.

This clone was observed a handful of times. The chain has TRBV19 and TRBJ1-2, with D uncertain. CDR1 is LNHDA and CDR2 is SQIVND in the germline V gene (reference sequence). The CDR3 has 12 residues. V was trimmed by 3 bases and J by 8 bases, leaving 10 bases between them. CDR3 coding DNA: TGTGCCAGTAGTATCGCAGAATGGGGCTACACCTTC. Translating it yields CASSIAEWGYTF.

This rearrangement joins TRBV11-1 to TRBJ2-1; TRBD2 matches 12 bases. The length of the CDR3 is 14 residues. The V gene's germline CDR1 is SGHAT and CDR2 FQDESV (reference sequence). Trimming removed 2 bases from V and 12 bases from J; junction bases left unmatched: 5. CDR3 amino acids: CASSLRSSGRGQFF. CDR3 DNA: TGTGCCAGCAGCTTACGGTCTAGCGGGAGGGGGCAGTTCTTC.

This chain links TRBV7-9 with TRBJ2-2; a possible D gene is TRBD1 (5 bases). V lost 4 bases to trimming and J lost 6 bases, with 15 bases between them. This CDR3 is built from 15 residues. Germline-derived CDR1 and CDR2 are SEHNR and FQNEAQ (reference sequence). The CDR3 DNA follows: TGTGCCAGCAGCTACCTCACCAGGGATGCCGGGGAGCTGTTTTTT. This codes for CASSYLTRDAGELFF.

This clone appeared a few times. V usage is TRBV7-9 and J usage is TRBJ2-1, with D possibly TRBD1 on 5 matching bases. The CDR3 totals 13 residues. Trimming left V 4 bases short and J 6 bases short, with 10 bases between. Per the germline V gene, CDR1 is SEHNR and CDR2 is FQNEAQ (reference sequence). The CDR3 bases are TGTGCCAGCAGCTCCAGGGTAGCCAATGAGCAGTTCTTC. Amino acids: CASSSRVANEQFF.

This chain uses TRBV5-1 with TRBJ2-7, with 10 positions matching TRBD2. The germline CDR1 and CDR2 sequences are SGHRS and YFSETQ. This CDR3 comprises 14 residues. Trimming at V came to 1 base and at J to 6 bases, leaving 4 bases not matched to a gene. The CDR3 DNA reads TGCGCCAGCAGCTTGACTAGCGGGAAAGGCGAGCAGTACTTC. This encodes CASSLTSGKGEQYF.

The chain joins TRBV2 to TRBJ1-3; no clear D. The CDR3 has 15 residues. Germline CDR1 SNHLY, CDR2 FYNNEI. V lost 2 bases and J lost 0, with 8 bases in between. Written as DNA, the CDR3 is TGTGCCAGCAGTGAACGGGGTACCTCTGGAAACACCATATATTTT. It specifies CASSERGTSGNTIYF. Using reference TRBV2 and TRBJ1-3 for the parts outside the CDR3, the full variable domain is EPEVTQTPSHQVTQMGQEVILRCVPISNHLYFYWYRQILGQKVEFLVSFYNNEISEKSEIFDDQFSVERPDGSNFTLKIRSTKLEDSAMYFCASSERGTSGNTIYFGEGSWLTVV.

This rearrangement joins TRBV28 to TRBJ1-2; D is unresolved. CDR3 size: 14 residues. Looked up from germline, CDR1 is MDHEN and CDR2 is SYDVKM. The V end lost 6 bases, the J end lost 4 bases, and 15 bases lay between the germline ends. Here the CDR3 reads CASRAFVGSYGYTF. The CDR3 nucleotides read TGTGCCAGCAGGGCATTTGTAGGCAGCTATGGCTACACCTTC.

This chain uses TRBV18 with TRBJ2-1; D may be TRBD2 (6 bases). The CDR3 is 14 amino acids. Trimming stripped 0 bases from V and 6 bases from J, with 9 bases between. Germline V gives CDR1 KGHSH, CDR2 LQKENI. CDR3 amino acids: CASSPPGLSNEQFF. CDR3 coding DNA: TGTGCCAGCTCACCACCCGGACTAAGCAATGAGCAGTTCTTC.